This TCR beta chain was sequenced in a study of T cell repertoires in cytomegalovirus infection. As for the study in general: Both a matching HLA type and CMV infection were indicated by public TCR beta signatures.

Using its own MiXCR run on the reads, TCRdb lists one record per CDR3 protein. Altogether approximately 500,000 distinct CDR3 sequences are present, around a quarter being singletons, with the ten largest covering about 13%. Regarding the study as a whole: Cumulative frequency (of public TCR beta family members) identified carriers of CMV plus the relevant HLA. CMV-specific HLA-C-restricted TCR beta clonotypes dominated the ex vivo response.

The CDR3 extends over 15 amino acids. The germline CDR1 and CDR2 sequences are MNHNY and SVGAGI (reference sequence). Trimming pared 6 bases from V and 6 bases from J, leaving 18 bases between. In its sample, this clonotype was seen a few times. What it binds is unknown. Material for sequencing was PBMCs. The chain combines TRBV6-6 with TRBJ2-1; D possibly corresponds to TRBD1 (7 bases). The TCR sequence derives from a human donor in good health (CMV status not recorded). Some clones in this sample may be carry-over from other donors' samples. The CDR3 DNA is TGTGCCAGCAGAAGCAGGGGGGTTGTCGGCAATGAGCAGTTCTTC. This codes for CASRSRGVVGNEQFF.